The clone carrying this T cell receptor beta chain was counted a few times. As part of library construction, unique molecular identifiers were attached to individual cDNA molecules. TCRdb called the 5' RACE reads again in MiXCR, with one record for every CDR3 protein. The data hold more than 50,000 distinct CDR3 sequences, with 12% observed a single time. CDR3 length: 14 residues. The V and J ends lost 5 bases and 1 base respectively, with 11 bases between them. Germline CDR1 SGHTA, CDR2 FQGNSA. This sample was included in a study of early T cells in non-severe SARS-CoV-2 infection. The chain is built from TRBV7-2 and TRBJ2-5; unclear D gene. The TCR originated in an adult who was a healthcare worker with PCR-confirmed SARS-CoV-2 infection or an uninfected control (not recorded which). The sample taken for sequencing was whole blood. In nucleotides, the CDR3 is TGTGCCAGCAGCCTCCCCCGAGGCCAAGAGACCCAGTACTTC. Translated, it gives CASSLPRGQETQYF. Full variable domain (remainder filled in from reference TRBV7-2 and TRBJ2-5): GAGVSQSPSNKVTEKGKDVELRCDPISGHTALYWYRQSLGQGLEFLIYFQGNSAPDKSGLPSDRFSAERTGGSVSTLTIQRTQQEDSAVYLCASSLPRGQETQYFGPGTRLLVL.